The T cell receptor (beta chain) under discussion was sequenced for a study of PD-1 blockade in mismatch repair-deficient tumors (dated by TCRdb to the late 2010s). Regarding the complete study: Between late 2013 and late 2016, the trial enrolled approximately 87 consecutive patients with approximately 13 types of mismatch repair-deficient cancer, all of whom had received prior treatment and were progressing. Tumor-associated T cell clones were tracked in the peripheral blood of patients responding to PD-1 blockade by deep sequencing of TCR CDR3 regions.

Study-wide conclusions, independent of this receptor: Clones residing in the tumor, which were often undetectable in blood before treatment, expanded quickly after pembrolizumab and then contracted, generally before radiologic responses.

The time point label on this specimen signifies: peripheral blood before pembrolizumab. Mismatch repair deficiency was established in every enrolled patient by polymerase chain reaction or immunohistochemistry. TCR sequencing was carried out for three patients who responded to pembrolizumab therapy. In the phase II trial, pembrolizumab PD-1 blockade was tested prospectively in advanced mismatch repair-deficient cancers, no matter which tissue of origin the cancers came from. Peripheral blood T cell samples were gathered serially, both before PD-1 blockade started and at multiple time points afterward. Blood sampling time points were reported as weeks after the first dose of pembrolizumab. The V and J ends are trimmed by 1 base and 0 bases, leaving 3 bases between them. From the cysteine up to the phenylalanine, the CDR3 has a length of 14 residues. The DNA shown is the 42-base CDR3, in frame from base 1. The CDR1 and CDR2 encoded by the germline V gene are SGHVS and FQNEAQ.

In the case of this clone: This clone's antigen is unknown. The input lacks base qualities; no much larger clone sits a single base away.

Library construction relied on the immunoSEQ multiplex PCR assay. What TCRdb holds here is the immuneACCESS table cut down to in-frame rearrangements. Part of the clones is not present; checked against another copy, under half of the missing clones reflect an unresolved V gene, and the others are unexplained. The sample includes about 49,000 clones, with 77% observed a single time. The ten largest clones capture 2.5% to 4% of the sample. This TCR was sampled from an adult with mismatch repair-deficient cancer. The chain is encoded by TRBV7-8 joined to TRBJ2-2; there is no confident call for the D gene. The source material was PBMCs, sampled before pembrolizumab treatment. The DNA sequence is TGTGCCAGCAGCTTAGGAGCGAACACCGGGGAGCTGTTTTTT. It encodes CASSLGANTGELFF.